One sample yielded the 2 T cell receptor beta chains listed below, sequenced in a study of blood T cell repertoires in COVID-19. The assay was immunoSEQ multiplex PCR, and TCRdb's table has in-frame clones only and misses some. The sample holds roughly 110,000 clones, about 89% seen once. What was sequenced was peripheral blood. These receptors were taken from a man between 35 and 55 years old with active or convalescent COVID-19.

V usage is TRBV5-1 and J usage is TRBJ2-3, with 9 bases lining up with TRBD1. With 4 bases clipped from V and 4 bases from J, the junction kept 7 bases outside the gene matches. CDR3 size: 15 residues. CDR1 is SGHRS, CDR2 YFSETQ, per germline. Written as DNA, the CDR3 is TGCGCCAGCAGCGGAGGACAGGGGAACGCAGATACGCAGTATTTT. Encoded protein: CASSGGQGNADTQYF.

In DNA form, the CDR3 reads TGCAGTGCTAGTCGGACTCGTAAAGGCAATGAGCAGTTCTTC. This sequence encodes CSASRTRKGNEQFF. The chain couples TRBV20-1 to TRBJ2-1; D may be TRBD2 (5 bases). The CDR3 covers 14 residues. The germline V and J ends were trimmed by 3 bases and 6 bases, with 15 bases remaining between them. Germline CDR1 is DFQATT and CDR2 is SNEGSKA (reference sequence).